This TCR beta chain was captured in a study of Ad26.COV2.S vaccination and SARS-CoV-2 variants. Stated treatment: some 20 received Ad26.COV2.S at low or high dose, single or two shots; about 5 received placebo; per-sample allocation not given. Sampling occurred on day 63 after the first vaccine or placebo injection. Method: immunoSEQ multiplex PCR; TCRdb's copy keeps in-frame clones and lacks some. The sample shows under 550,000 clones, 75% to 95% of them seen only once. The sample was peripheral blood, taken in a trial of Ad26.COV2.S vaccine versus placebo. This receptor was identified in a person between 18 and 59 years old who received the Ad26.COV2.S COVID-19 vaccine or a placebo.

The CDR3 loop reads CASSPLFGARADTQYF. CDR3 DNA: TGTGCCAGCTCACCACTCTTTGGGGCGCGAGCAGATACGCAGTATTTT. V usage is TRBV18 and J usage is TRBJ2-3, with D maybe TRBD1 (5 bases). This CDR3 contains 16 residues. CDR1 is KGHSH and CDR2 is LQKENI in the germline V gene. Trimming stripped 1 base from V and 4 bases from J, with 15 bases between.